This T cell receptor beta chain came from a study of cytomegalovirus exposure and HLA in healthy donors. General study findings and limits: An analysis done earlier found most TCR beta V segments productive about 87% or about 30% of the time. Some TCR beta chains (over 150 of them) were listed as cytomegalovirus-associated.

The CDR3 length is 12 residues. Germline lookup yields CDR1 MDHEN and CDR2 SYDVKM. V lost 5 bases, J lost 11 bases, and 15 bases lay in between. With 60 Vbeta and 13 Jbeta primers, the PCR was carried out. Some clones are missing from TCRdb's copy, which holds only in-frame ones; the method was immunoSEQ multiplex PCR. The data hold some 150,000 clones, with roughly 81% observed a single time. As regards this clone: Its antigen remains unknown.

The receptor was isolated from a female donor in good health and CMV-seronegative. The rearrangement uses TRBV28 and TRBJ1-1, with D unresolved. Specimen: PBMCs. As DNA, the CDR3 is TGTGCCAGCAGTATGGGCCTGTTCACGGCTTTCTTT. Amino acids: CASSMGLFTAFF.